These 31 T cell receptor beta chains came from one sample sequenced in a study of Ad26.COV2.S vaccination and SARS-CoV-2 variants. Treatment of the sample: approximately 18 received Ad26.COV2.S at low or high dose, single or two shots; five or six received placebo; per-sample allocation not given. On day 63 after the first injection, vaccine and placebo recipients gave samples. Some clones are missing from TCRdb's copy, which holds only in-frame ones; the method was immunoSEQ multiplex PCR. The table has about 440,000 clones, 90% seen once; the top ten hold roughly 3.9%. The starting material was peripheral blood, obtained in a trial of Ad26.COV2.S vaccine versus placebo. The receptors here all came from a person between 18 and 59 years old who received the Ad26.COV2.S COVID-19 vaccine or a placebo.

The chain carries TRBV7-2 and TRBJ2-2; D unclear. The CDR3 contains 18 residues. V was cut by 1 base and J by 1 base, with 16 bases left in between. CDR1 and CDR2 (germline): SGHTA, FQGNSA. The CDR3 spells CASSLGVSWQMNTGELFF. DNA of the CDR3: TGTGCCAGCAGCTTAGGGGTCTCTTGGCAAATGAACACCGGGGAGCTGTTTTTT. The full variable domain, its missing parts supplied by reference TRBV7-2 and TRBJ2-2, is GAGVSQSPSNKVTEKGKDVELRCDPISGHTALYWYRQSLGQGLEFLIYFQGNSAPDKSGLPSDRFSAERTGGSVSTLTIQRTQQEDSAVYLCASSLGVSWQMNTGELFFGEGSRLTVL.

The V call is TRBV28, the J call TRBJ2-5; 10 bases align to TRBD1. The CDR3 has 18 amino acids. V dropped 4 bases and J dropped 7; count of bases not matched to a gene: 18. Looked up from germline, CDR1 is MDHEN and CDR2 is SYDVKM. The DNA of the CDR3 is TGTGCCAGCAGTTCCAGACAGGGGGCGAACAACCGTAAGGGGACCCAGTACTTC. Its protein product is CASSSRQGANNRKGTQYF.

The rearrangement links TRBV3-1 (or the pseudogene TRBV3-2) to TRBJ1-2; D is undetermined. The ends were cut back, 0 bases at V and 0 bases at J, with 17 bases in the middle. CDR1 LGHDT and CDR2 YNNKEL come from the germline V gene (reference sequence). There are 18 residues in the CDR3. CDR3 bases: TGTGCCAGCAGCCAAGAATGGCGGACGGACTCATCTAACTATGGCTACACCTTC. The encoded protein is CASSQEWRTDSSNYGYTF.

The chain uses TRBV5-1 and TRBJ2-7, with 14 bases fitting TRBD2. This CDR3 has 15 amino acids. The germline CDR1 and CDR2 sequences are SGHRS and YFSETQ. J lost 6 bases, V lost 0 bases, and 2 bases had no gene match. CDR3 loop: CASSLVGLAGGEQYF. DNA for the CDR3: TGCGCCAGCAGCTTGGTAGGACTAGCGGGGGGCGAGCAGTACTTC.

The V gene is TRBV19, the J gene TRBJ2-7; 9 positions match TRBD1. The CDR3 spans 15 residues. Germline trimming cut 6 bases from V and 2 bases from J; bases unmatched to any gene: 8. Looked up from germline, CDR1 is LNHDA and CDR2 is SQIVND (reference sequence). CDR3 amino acids: CASRQPGQGAYEQYF. The CDR3 DNA follows: TGTGCCAGTAGGCAGCCGGGACAGGGCGCCTACGAGCAGTACTTC.

This chain uses TRBV27 with TRBJ2-1; perhaps TRBD2 as D (6 bases). The V end lost 8 bases, the J end lost 5 bases, and 16 bases lay between the germline ends. This CDR3 has 14 amino acids. The germline gives CDR1 MNHEY, CDR2 SMNVEV (reference sequence). The CDR3 loop is CASGRPSLNNEQFF. CDR3 nucleotide sequence: TGTGCCAGCGGGAGGCCGAGTCTTAACAATGAGCAGTTCTTC.

The chain uses TRBV9 and TRBJ1-2, with 7 bases aligning to TRBD1. Germline CDR1 is SGDLS and CDR2 is YYNGEE. The CDR3 is 13 residues long. V shed 4 bases, J shed 7 bases, and the junction held 7 bases outside the gene matches. CDR3 sequence reads: CASSPQTGFGYTF. DNA for the CDR3: TGTGCCAGCAGCCCCCAGACAGGGTTTGGCTACACCTTC.

The chain is built from TRBV7-8 and TRBJ1-6; tentatively, D is TRBD1 (5 bases). Germline loops: CDR1 SGHVS, CDR2 FQNEAQ. This CDR3 is built from 15 residues. V was clipped by 1 base and J by 11 bases, with 15 bases between them. In DNA, the CDR3 is TGTGCCAGCAGCTTAGTGGCGGGGGGTGGGCCACCCCTCCACTTT. Amino acid sequence: CASSLVAGGGPPLHF.

The rearrangement links TRBV30 to TRBJ1-1; 8 bases agree with TRBD1. The junction had 3 bases not matched to a gene; V was cut back by 5 bases and J by 4 bases. The germline CDR1 and CDR2 sequences are GTSNPN and SVGIG (reference sequence). There are 12 residues in the CDR3. The chain's CDR3 is CAWEQGGTEAFF. In nucleotides, the CDR3 is TGTGCCTGGGAACAGGGGGGCACTGAAGCTTTCTTT.

The chain has TRBV9 and TRBJ2-7; possible D gene TRBD1, 6 bases. The CDR3 is 15 residues long. The V and J ends lost 5 bases and 3 bases respectively, with 18 bases between them. Germline values: CDR1 SGDLS, CDR2 YYNGEE. CDR3 in DNA: TGTGCCAGCAGTGCCTTACCGGGACAAGTCTACGAGCAGTACTTC. Residues: CASSALPGQVYEQYF.

Details on this clone: At the DNA level, this CDR3 is encoded by other sequences in the same sample as well. J is TRBJ2-7 and V is TRBV20-1; tentatively, D is TRBD2 (6 bases). Trimming took off 3 bases at V and 3 bases at J, with 6 bases between the two ends. CDR3 length: 11 residues. Germline assignment: CDR1 DFQATT and CDR2 SNEGSKA (reference sequence). The CDR3 loop reads CSARGGYEQYF. DNA of the CDR3: TGCAGTGCTAGGGGGGGCTACGAGCAGTACTTC.

This clone was recorded once. The V and J genes are TRBV3-1 (or the pseudogene TRBV3-2) and TRBJ2-7, with 8 bases identical to TRBD2. V gave up 4 bases and J gave up 1 base; unmatched junction bases: 9. The V gene's germline CDR1 is LGHDT and CDR2 YNNKEL (reference sequence). The CDR3 runs 16 residues. The CDR3 DNA reads as TGTGCCAGCAGCCGAGGGGGGGCGGGAGGATCCTACGAGCAGTACTTC. Translating it yields CASSRGGAGGSYEQYF.

This rearrangement joins TRBV6-5 to TRBJ2-7; D call uncertain. Germline values: CDR1 MNHEY, CDR2 SVGAGI. V lost 9 bases, J lost 3 bases, and 15 bases lay in between. There are 13 residues in the CDR3. In DNA form, the CDR3 reads TGTGCCAGTAAGAAAGACCTTCACTACGAGCAGTACTTC. Translating gives CASKKDLHYEQYF.

The chain joins TRBV5-1 to TRBJ2-7; a possible D gene is TRBD2 (6 bases). This CDR3 has 14 residues. Germline V CDR1 and CDR2: SGHRS, YFSETQ. V was pared by 1 base and J by 4 bases, with 12 bases between. The CDR3: CASSLSPGVYEQYF. The CDR3 nucleotides read TGCGCCAGCAGCTTGTCACCGGGAGTTTACGAGCAGTACTTC.

The chain combines TRBV7-6 with TRBJ2-5; possibly TRBD1 for D (7 bases). The CDR3 has 15 residues. V gave up 3 bases and J gave up 0 bases, with 11 bases separating them. Looked up from germline, CDR1 is SGHVS and CDR2 is FNYEAQ. The CDR3: CASSLAGQYQETQYF. CDR3 nucleotide sequence: TGTGCCAGCAGCTTGGCGGGACAGTACCAAGAGACCCAGTACTTC.

The rearrangement links TRBV6-2 or TRBV6-3 to TRBJ1-5; 9 bases are a match to TRBD1. Germline CDR1 reads MNHEY; CDR2 reads SVGEGT. This CDR3 is 13 amino acids long. Losses at the gene ends were 5 bases for V and 7 bases for J; bases not matched to a gene: 3. The CDR3 loop reads CASSGTGKQPQHF. DNA for the CDR3: TGTGCCAGCAGTGGGACAGGGAAACAGCCCCAGCATTTT.

The chain uses TRBV20-1 and TRBJ1-4, with D maybe TRBD1 (6 bases). Germline V lookup: CDR1 DFQATT, CDR2 SNEGSKA (reference sequence). V lost 3 bases to trimming and J lost 4 bases, with 12 bases between them. The CDR3 sequence is 14 residues long. The CDR3 DNA reads TGCAGTGCTAGTATTTCAGGGGTTAATGAAAAACTGTTTTTT. Translated, it gives CSASISGVNEKLFF.

Concerning this clone itself: A read error may produce the germline difference seen at one junction end. V usage is TRBV6-1 and J usage is TRBJ1-1, with D possibly matching TRBD1 (5 bases). The CDR3 has 12 residues. The germline CDR1 and CDR2 sequences are MNHNS and SASEGT. The CDR3 DNA is TGTGCCAGCAGTAAAGCAGGGTACGAAGCTTTCTTT. This gives the protein CASSKAGYEAFF.

The chain links TRBV6-1 to TRBJ1-1, with a possible D match to TRBD1 (6 bases). The V gene lost 2 bases and the J gene lost 4 bases, with 17 bases spanning the gap. In germline, CDR1 is MNHNS, CDR2 SASEGT. This CDR3 has 16 amino acids. CDR3 residues: CASSEMSGATSTEAFF. CDR3 sequence (DNA): TGTGCCAGCAGTGAAATGTCAGGGGCAACGTCCACTGAAGCTTTCTTT.

V usage is TRBV27 and J usage is TRBJ1-5; D might be TRBD1 (6 bases). The CDR3 consists of 15 residues. The germline CDR1 and CDR2 sequences are MNHEY and SMNVEV (reference sequence). Trimming took off 3 bases at V and 3 bases at J, with 12 bases between the two ends. The CDR3 DNA follows: TGTGCCAGCAGTTTCACAGGGATATTCAATCAGCCCCAGCATTTT. This sequence encodes CASSFTGIFNQPQHF.

This sequence joins TRBV6-5 and TRBJ2-5, with 8 positions matching TRBD1. V was clipped by 2 bases and J by 5 bases; unmatched bases: 4. CDR1 is MNHEY and CDR2 is SVGAGI in the germline V gene. The CDR3 has 14 amino acids. The CDR3 protein is CASSYRTGWETQYF. CDR3 DNA sequence: TGTGCCAGCAGTTACCGGACAGGGTGGGAGACCCAGTACTTC.

The chain links TRBV19 to TRBJ2-1, with D possibly TRBD2 on 6 matching bases. The V end was cut by 5 bases, the J end by 1 base, with 15 bases between. The CDR3 extends over 16 amino acids. Germline values: CDR1 LNHDA, CDR2 SQIVND (reference sequence). CDR3: CASSPRLVESYNEQFF. The CDR3 nucleotides are TGTGCCAGTAGTCCCCGACTAGTCGAATCCTACAATGAGCAGTTCTTC.

This clone was detected once. The rearrangement uses TRBV19 and TRBJ2-5; no definite D call. Germline V gives CDR1 LNHDA, CDR2 SQIVND (reference sequence). There are 13 residues in the CDR3. V lost 3 bases and J lost 3, with 8 bases in between. CDR3 sequence reads: CASSISWKETQYF. DNA for the CDR3: TGTGCCAGTAGTATTAGTTGGAAAGAGACCCAGTACTTC.

The rearrangement links TRBV9 to TRBJ1-3, with no clear D. The CDR3 totals 15 residues. V lost 3 bases to trimming and J lost 3 bases, with 13 bases between them. Germline V gene data show CDR1 as SGDLS and CDR2 as YYNGEE. The CDR3 DNA sequence: TGTGCCAGCAGCGCGGCAGAGCTGATTGGAAACACCATATATTTT. This gives the protein CASSAAELIGNTIYF.

The chain has TRBV7-9 and TRBJ1-2; no clear D. V lost 5 bases, J lost 4 bases, and 11 bases lay in between. This CDR3 spans 13 amino acids. Germline assignment: CDR1 SEHNR and CDR2 FQNEAQ (reference sequence). This CDR3 reads CASSPAEGYGYTF. The CDR3 bases are TGTGCCAGCAGCCCGGCGGAGGGCTATGGCTACACCTTC.

The rearrangement links TRBV7-2 to TRBJ2-5; D is uncertain. The CDR3 consists of 17 residues. From germline, CDR1 is SGHTA and CDR2 FQGNSA. V was shortened by 0 bases and J by 4 bases, with 18 bases between the two germline ends. This CDR3 reads CASSLAGGWRLGETQYF. In nucleotides, the CDR3 is TGTGCCAGCAGCTTAGCGGGTGGGTGGCGTCTCGGAGAGACCCAGTACTTC. Using reference TRBV7-2 and TRBJ2-5 for the parts outside the CDR3, the full variable domain is GAGVSQSPSNKVTEKGKDVELRCDPISGHTALYWYRQSLGQGLEFLIYFQGNSAPDKSGLPSDRFSAERTGGSVSTLTIQRTQQEDSAVYLCASSLAGGWRLGETQYFGPGTRLLVL.

The rearrangement joins TRBV4-1 to TRBJ2-7, with 12 bases that match TRBD1. V lost 3 bases to trimming and J lost 4 bases; unmatched junction nucleotides: 7. The CDR3 is 16 residues long. Germline V lookup: CDR1 MGHRA, CDR2 YSYEKL. The CDR3 reads CASSHRGQGARYEQYF. CDR3 nucleotide sequence: TGCGCCAGCAGCCATAGGGGACAGGGGGCTCGGTACGAGCAGTACTTC.

The chain is built from TRBV5-5 and TRBJ2-5, with 8 positions matching TRBD2. CDR3 length: 16 residues. Per the germline V gene, CDR1 is SGHKS and CDR2 is YYEKEE (reference sequence). Trimming at V came to 3 bases and at J to 3 bases, leaving 10 bases not matched to a gene. The CDR3 nucleotides read TGTGCCAGCAGCTCCCTAGTCGCGGGAGGTGAAGAGACCCAGTACTTC. Translation gives CASSSLVAGGEETQYF.

The J gene is TRBJ2-7, the V gene TRBV10-3, with TRBD1 matching 9 bases. The CDR3 is 13 residues long. Germline V gene lookup returns CDR1 ENHRY and CDR2 SYGVKD. J gave up 3 bases and V 4 bases, and 1 base lay outside the gene matches. The DNA for the CDR3 is TGTGCCATCAGTGGGACAGGGGACTACGAGCAGTACTTC. Translation: CAISGTGDYEQYF.

This CDR3 is CSDHGQGYGYTF. The CDR3 nucleotides read TGCAGCGATCATGGGCAGGGCTATGGCTACACCTTC. J is TRBJ1-2 and V is TRBV29-1; tentatively, D is TRBD1 (5 bases). The CDR3 has 12 residues. Trimming removed 7 bases from V and 4 bases from J, with 13 bases in between. Germline CDR1 reads SQVTM; CDR2 reads ANQGSEA.

The genes are TRBV7-3 and TRBJ2-3, with TRBD1 matching 11 bases. The CDR3 spans 15 residues. With V trimmed by 3 bases and J by 5 bases, 4 bases remained unmatched. Germline V gene data show CDR1 as SGHTA and CDR2 as FQGTGA. CDR3: CASSLDRGPGDTQYF. CDR3 DNA: TGTGCCAGCAGCTTGGACAGGGGGCCTGGAGATACGCAGTATTTT.